One sample yielded the 21 T cell receptor beta chains listed below, sequenced in a study of T cells in Graves' hyperthyroidism and ophthalmopathy. TCR beta CDR3 region amplification was performed from RNA transcripts. Researchers ran a first-round RT-PCR on the TCR CDR3 using the HTBI primer set. One entry per CDR3 protein results from TCRdb running MiXCR on the multiplex PCR reads. The data contain about 540,000 distinct CDR3 sequences, 46% of them singletons. The source material was peripheral blood or thyroid tissue (not recorded which). The receptors were gathered from a woman younger than 35 with Graves' hyperthyroidism.

This clonotype was recorded only once. This could be a read error, since a much larger clone is one nucleotide away. This chain connects TRBV2 to TRBJ1-5; D is unclear. Trimming stripped 3 bases from V and 2 bases from J, with 11 bases between. The CDR3 totals 15 residues. Germline V lookup: CDR1 SNHLY, CDR2 FYNNEI. The CDR3 here is CASSEGYRGNQPQHF. The CDR3 region has the DNA TGTGCCAGCAGTGAGGGGTACAGAGGCAATCAGCCCCAGCATTTT.

The CDR3 loop is CSLGDSLYGYTF. The CDR3 DNA sequence: TGCAGCTTAGGTGACAGCCTCTATGGCTACACCTTC. The V and J genes are TRBV29-1 and TRBJ1-2, with D perhaps matching TRBD1 (5 bases). This CDR3 is 12 amino acids long. V lost 8 bases, J lost 4 bases, and 14 bases lay in between. Germline values: CDR1 SQVTM, CDR2 ANQGSEA.

This clonotype was counted between two and nine times. Since a much larger clone is just one base distant, this may be a read error. The chain combines TRBV24-1 with TRBJ1-1; D call uncertain. From germline, CDR1 is KGHDR and CDR2 SFDVKD. The germline V and J ends were trimmed by 3 bases and 2 bases, with 9 bases remaining between them. The length of the CDR3 is 14 residues. This chain's CDR3 is CATSDNAVNTEAFF. The CDR3 bases are TGTGCCACCAGTGATAATGCAGTTAACACTGAAGCTTTCTTT.

The rearrangement joins TRBV29-1 to TRBJ2-7; possibly TRBD1 for D (6 bases). V was cut by 6 bases and J by 2 bases, with 17 bases left in between. CDR3 size: 14 residues. Germline CDR1 and CDR2: SQVTM and ANQGSEA. The CDR3 reads CSVTTGSGPYEQYF. CDR3 DNA sequence: TGCAGCGTCACAACAGGGTCGGGTCCCTACGAGCAGTACTTC.

The table lists this clonotype with a few counts. The rearrangement links TRBV7-9 to TRBJ2-7; D not resolved. The CDR3 totals 12 residues. V was shortened by 6 bases and J by 6 bases, with 12 bases between the two germline ends. The germline V gene has CDR1 SEHNR and CDR2 FQNEAQ (reference sequence). The CDR3 DNA sequence: TGTGCCAGCAGTCCTCTCGTTACCGAGCAGTACTTC. The encoded protein is CASSPLVTEQYF.

The chain uses TRBV7-9 and TRBJ1-2; D ambiguous. With 7 bases removed from V and 1 base from J, the gap between germline ends came to 10 bases. There are 13 residues in the CDR3. CDR1 SEHNR and CDR2 FQNEAQ come from the germline V gene (reference sequence). CDR3: CASTHPDNYGYTF. CDR3 DNA: TGTGCCAGCACCCACCCGGATAACTATGGCTACACCTTC. The entire variable domain, with the rest obtained from reference TRBV7-9 and TRBJ1-2, is as follows: DTGVSQNPRHKITKRGQNVTFRCDPISEHNRLYWYRQTLGQGPEFLTYFQNEAQLEKSRLLSDRFSAERPKGSFSTLEIQRTEQGDSAMYLCASTHPDNYGYTFGSGTRLTVV.

This clonotype has just a few counts. The chain carries TRBV7-9 and TRBJ2-6; D possibly corresponds to TRBD2 (6 bases). The CDR3 has 13 residues. Germline V lookup: CDR1 SEHNR, CDR2 FQNEAQ (reference sequence). Between the trimmed V and J ends, which lost 5 bases and 4 bases, there was a span of 6 bases. The CDR3 sequence: CASSAGGANVLTF. CDR3 coding DNA: TGTGCCAGCAGCGCGGGGGGGGCCAACGTCCTGACTTTC.

This clonotype was recorded many times. This rearrangement joins TRBV9 to TRBJ2-2; the D is unclear. Trimming took off 3 bases at V and 7 bases at J, with 4 bases between the two ends. Germline CDR1 SGDLS, CDR2 YYNGEE. The CDR3 length is 11 residues. CDR3 nucleotides: TGTGCCAGCAGCGAAGGCGGGGAGCTGTTTTTT. Amino acids: CASSEGGELFF.

The sample holds many counts of this clonotype. The V call is TRBV7-8, the J call TRBJ1-4; no clear D. V was trimmed by 0 bases and J by 2 bases, leaving 7 bases between them. CDR1 is SGHVS and CDR2 is FQNEAQ in the germline V gene. The CDR3 totals 15 residues. CDR3 sequence: CASSLALGTNEKLFF. CDR3 bases: TGTGCCAGCAGCTTAGCGCTGGGCACTAATGAAAAACTGTTTTTT.

About this clonotype itself: This may stem from a read error, because a much larger clone lies one nucleotide away. The chain joins TRBV10-3 to TRBJ1-1; no clear D gene. Germline assignment: CDR1 ENHRY and CDR2 SYGVKD. The CDR3 has 13 amino acids. CDR3 residues: CAITLRTNIEAFF. In DNA, the CDR3 is TGTGCCATCACCCTGAGAACGAACATTGAAGCTTTCTTT.

CDR3 bases: TGTGCCAGCTCACAAGCCGGGACAGGGACGTACGAGCAGTACTTC. As protein: CASSQAGTGTYEQYF. This chain connects TRBV25-1 to TRBJ2-7, with 9 bases identical to TRBD1. The CDR3 consists of 15 residues. The V segment lost 8 bases and the J segment 4 bases; nucleotides outside the gene matches: 12. Germline V gene lookup returns CDR1 MGHDK and CDR2 SYGVNS.

The chain has TRBV19 and TRBJ1-2; the D gene is possibly TRBD1 (6 bases). Trimming stripped 0 bases from V and 8 bases from J, with 13 bases between. The germline V gene has CDR1 LNHDA and CDR2 SQIVND (reference sequence). The CDR3 has 14 amino acids. The CDR3 region has the DNA TGTGCCAGTAGTATAGAGCCAGGGGCTCTGGGCTACACCTTC. Protein product: CASSIEPGALGYTF.

This clonotype came up once. The chain is built from TRBV7-3 and TRBJ1-1; D not certain. The CDR3 covers 14 residues. Deletions cut 2 bases from V and 0 bases from J, with 7 bases between. CDR1 and CDR2 from the germline V gene are SGHTA and FQGTGA. In DNA form, the CDR3 reads TGTGCCAGCAGCTTATTGCCCGTGAACACTGAAGCTTTCTTT. This translates into CASSLLPVNTEAFF.

CDR3 protein: CASSSPYRTNTGELFF. CDR3 DNA sequence: TGTGCCAGCAGCTCCCCGTACAGAACGAACACCGGGGAGCTGTTTTTT. This rearrangement joins TRBV7-2 to TRBJ2-2; D gene uncertain. The V gene lost 4 bases and the J gene lost 0 bases, with 12 bases spanning the gap. CDR1 and CDR2 (germline): SGHTA, FQGNSA. This CDR3 contains 16 residues.

The chain combines TRBV2 with TRBJ2-3; D uncertain. V gave up 6 bases and J gave up 5 bases, with 6 bases separating them. CDR1 and CDR2 (germline): SNHLY, FYNNEI. The CDR3 has 11 residues. Here the CDR3 DNA reads TGTGCCAGCAGCGAAATAGATACGCAGTATTTT. This gives the protein CASSEIDTQYF.

About this clonotype itself: The junction departs from germline at one end; a sequencing error may be responsible. The chain links TRBV7-2 to TRBJ1-4; no clear D gene. The CDR3 is 15 residues long. The germline gives CDR1 SGHTA, CDR2 FQGNSA. The CDR3 region is CASSLVPRENEELFF. The CDR3 DNA follows: TGTGCCAGCAGCTTAGTTCCGAGGGAGAATGAAGAACTGTTTTTT.

J is TRBJ1-5 and V is TRBV24-1; D call uncertain. V lost 11 bases and J 3 bases, leaving 19 bases between the germline ends. Germline V lookup: CDR1 KGHDR, CDR2 SFDVKD. CDR3 length: 15 amino acids. The chain's CDR3 is CASSLGLADNQPQHF. As DNA, the CDR3 is TGTGCCAGCAGCTTAGGACTAGCGGACAATCAGCCCCAGCATTTT.

Notes on this clonotype: A much bigger clone sits one base away, suggesting this may be a read error. The chain has TRBV24-1 and TRBJ1-2, with TRBD1 matching 8 bases. The J segment lost 3 bases and the V segment lost 6 bases, leaving 5 bases of the junction unmatched. The CDR3 sequence is 14 residues long. The germline V gene has CDR1 KGHDR and CDR2 SFDVKD. The chain's CDR3 is CATSSGQGDYGYTF. The CDR3 bases are TGTGCCACCAGTTCAGGACAGGGCGACTATGGCTACACCTTC.

The V and J genes are TRBV7-6 and TRBJ2-7; 8 bases are shared with TRBD2. Unmatched junction bases numbered 10, after V lost 8 bases and J lost 4 bases. Per germline, CDR1 SGHVS and CDR2 FNYEAQ. CDR3 length: 14 residues. CDR3 nucleotides: TGTGCCAGCGTACCCGGGGCTAGCGGGTACGAGCAGTACTTC. Its protein is CASVPGASGYEQYF.

This clonotype was seen a few times. V usage is TRBV2 and J usage is TRBJ1-5; D uncertain. V lost 0 bases, J lost 7 bases, and 4 bases lay in between. The CDR3 is 12 amino acids. The germline V gene has CDR1 SNHLY and CDR2 FYNNEI. Written as DNA, the CDR3 is TGTGCCAGCAGTGAAGCGGGGCAGCCCCAGCATTTT. This sequence encodes CASSEAGQPQHF.

Details on this clonotype: This sequence may be a read error, since a much larger clone differs from it by one base. The rearrangement uses TRBV7-9 and TRBJ1-3; no clear D gene. V lost 2 bases to trimming and J lost 0 bases, with 5 bases between them. CDR1 SEHNR and CDR2 FQNEAQ come from the germline V gene (reference sequence). CDR3 length equals 14 residues. Here the CDR3 reads CASSLMGSGNTIYF. The DNA for the CDR3 is TGTGCCAGCAGCTTAATGGGCTCTGGAAACACCATATATTTT.